These T cell receptor beta chains were read from a single sample in a study of T cell responses to AZD1222 COVID-19 vaccine. Profiling relied on immunoSEQ multiplex PCR, and the TCRdb table lists in-frame clones only, not all of them. The table lists 100,000 to 130,000 clones, roughly nine tenths of them singletons. Sequences were derived from peripheral blood, sampled on day 0 of MenACWY control vaccination. All receptors come from an adult in good health. The CDR3 runs from the conserved cysteine through the conserved F or W. A D gene is named only where the DNA matches it firmly. Size is omitted from some rows. Given values are once, few, many or a class for expanded clones.

J gene | clone size | D gene | CDR3 length | V gene | CDR3 protein | CDR3 DNA
TRBJ1-1 | - | - | 11 | TRBV6-5 | CASSRGTEAFF | TGTGCCAGCAGCCGCGGCACTGAAGCTTTCTTT
TRBJ2-7 | - | TRBD2 | 18 | TRBV3-1/TRBV3-2 | CASSQGASGGPFSSEQYF | TGTGCCAGCAGCCAAGGAGCTAGCGGGGGACCCTTTAGTTCGGAGCAGTACTTC
TRBJ2-7 | - | TRBD1 | 15 | TRBV7-9 | CASSSPGQATYEQYF | TGTGCCAGCAGCTCGCCGGGACAGGCGACCTACGAGCAGTACTTC
TRBJ2-2 | - | TRBD1 | 15 | TRBV7-3 | CASSLSDRGAGELFF | TGTGCCAGCAGCTTATCGGACAGGGGGGCCGGGGAGCTGTTTTTT
TRBJ2-2 | - | - | 16 | TRBV3-1/TRBV3-2 | CASSQERSLGAGELFF | TGTGCCAGCAGCCAAGAAAGGTCCTTGGGGGCCGGGGAGCTGTTTTTT
TRBJ1-2 | few | - | 15 | TRBV28 | CASSLPGTANYGYTF | TGTGCCAGCAGTTTACCAGGGACTGCTAACTATGGCTACACCTTC
TRBJ2-5 | - | - | 14 | TRBV4-1 | CASSQDGVGRAQYF | TGCGCCAGCAGCCAAGATGGGGTCGGGCGGGCCCAGTACTTC
TRBJ1-1 | - | - | 15 | TRBV3-1/TRBV3-2 | CASSQPDRPYTEAFF | TGTGCCAGCAGCCAACCGGACAGACCTTACACTGAAGCTTTCTTT
TRBJ2-2 | few | - | 15 | TRBV5-4 | CASSLQGTLTGELFF | TGTGCCAGCAGCTTACAGGGTACCTTGACCGGGGAGCTGTTTTTT
TRBJ2-1 | - | TRBD2 | 16 | TRBV13 | CASSLASGGPYNEQFF | TGTGCCAGCAGCTTAGCTAGCGGGGGACCCTACAATGAGCAGTTCTTC
TRBJ2-7 | - | TRBD1 | 15 | TRBV6-5 | CASNPTGGLSYEQYF | TGTGCCAGCAACCCGACAGGGGGACTCTCCTACGAGCAGTACTTC
TRBJ1-6 | - | TRBD1 | 16 | TRBV14 | CASSQDQGQVASPLHF | TGTGCCAGCAGCCAAGATCAGGGACAGGTGGCTTCACCCCTCCACTTT
TRBJ1-4 | once | - | 13 | TRBV10-3 | CAIRQATNEKLFF | TGTGCCATCAGACAAGCAACTAATGAAAAACTGTTTTTT
TRBJ2-7 | - | - | 16 | TRBV11-2 | CASSLGGRASGYEQYF | TGTGCCAGCAGCTTAGGTGGCAGGGCAAGCGGCTACGAGCAGTACTTC
TRBJ1-1 | - | TRBD1 | 16 | TRBV19 | CASTSPGQGMNREAFF | TGTGCCAGTACCTCTCCAGGACAGGGGATGAACCGTGAAGCTTTCTTT
TRBJ1-1 | - | - | 14 | TRBV5-1 | CASSSRPGNTEAFF | TGCGCCAGCAGCTCAAGACCCGGGAACACTGAAGCTTTCTTT
TRBJ2-5 | once | - | 15 | TRBV27 | CASSLSAGSQETQYF | TGTGCCAGCAGTTTATCGGCAGGGTCCCAAGAGACCCAGTACTTC
TRBJ2-5 | - | - | 13 | TRBV5-1 | CASSFLAQETQYF | TGCGCCAGCAGCTTTCTTGCGCAAGAGACCCAGTACTTC
TRBJ2-1 | - | - | 15 | TRBV7-8 | CASSPRTASYNEQFF | TGTGCCAGCAGCCCCCGGACAGCCTCCTACAATGAGCAGTTCTTC
TRBJ1-6 | few | - | 14 | TRBV27 | CASGARSWNSPLHF | TGTGCCAGCGGCGCTCGGAGCTGGAATTCACCCCTCCACTTT
TRBJ1-1 | - | - | 14 | TRBV2 | CASSERAGDTEAFF | TGTGCCAGCAGTGAACGTGCGGGGGACACTGAAGCTTTCTTT
TRBJ2-7 | - | TRBD1 | 13 | TRBV6-5 | CASRPGQGYEQYF | TGTGCCAGCAGACCGGGACAGGGTTACGAGCAGTACTTC
TRBJ1-1 | - | - | 15 | TRBV19 | CASSIGVGGNTEAFF | TGTGCCAGTAGTATAGGGGTCGGGGGGAACACTGAAGCTTTCTTT
TRBJ2-1 | - | TRBD2 | 16 | TRBV15 | CATSREGSGVYNEQFF | TGTGCCACCAGCAGAGAGGGCAGCGGGGTTTACAATGAGCAGTTCTTC
TRBJ2-7 | - | TRBD2 | 14 | TRBV24-1 | CATSSSGGSYEQYF | TGTGCCACCAGTTCGAGCGGGGGTTCCTACGAGCAGTACTTC